Each of the 9 T cell receptor beta chains below was sequenced from the same sample in a study of blood T cells in healthy people across ages. Through a sample-barcoded 5' primer and a J-beta primer mix, a second PCR was run for roughly 6 to 11 cycles. TCRdb used MiXCR to reprocess the 5' RACE reads, holding one entry per CDR3 protein. The data hold some 1.4 million distinct CDR3 sequences, with 40% to 50% observed a single time. The sequencing input was blood. Receptor source: a woman under 30 in good health.

This clonotype was counted a few times. This rearrangement joins TRBV6-1 to TRBJ1-4; no reliable D call. The V gene's germline CDR1 is MNHNS and CDR2 SASEGT. This CDR3 is 12 amino acids long. The V and J ends lost 2 bases and 12 bases respectively, with 10 bases between them. The CDR3: CASSERAHELFF. Here the CDR3 DNA reads TGTGCCAGCAGTGAAAGGGCGCATGAACTGTTTTTT.

This clonotype was recorded a few times. The chain recombines TRBV25-1 with TRBJ1-2; a possible D gene is TRBD1 (5 bases). The length of the CDR3 is 15 residues. Germline CDR1 and CDR2: MGHDK and SYGVNS. V was clipped by 7 bases and J by 0 bases, with 15 bases between them. CDR3 sequence (DNA): TGTGCCAGCATTGGCGGGGGGTTCGCTAACTATGGCTACACCTTC. It yields the protein CASIGGGFANYGYTF.

This rearrangement joins TRBV27 to TRBJ1-2, with TRBD1 matching 7 bases. The V and J ends lost 4 bases and 1 base, in that order; junction bases with no gene match: 3. Germline V gives CDR1 MNHEY, CDR2 SMNVEV (reference sequence). This CDR3 has 14 residues. The CDR3: CASSYRGHNYGYTF. Here the CDR3 DNA reads TGTGCCAGCAGTTACAGGGGACATAACTATGGCTACACCTTC.

Remarks on this clonotype: A much larger clone lies a single base off, so this may be a read error. This chain joins TRBV20-1 and TRBJ2-5; 11 bases agree with TRBD2. This CDR3 has 16 residues. Looked up from germline, CDR1 is DFQATT and CDR2 is SNEGSKA (reference sequence). The chain's CDR3 is CSGRRASGGKWEIQYF. The CDR3 DNA follows: TGCAGCGGACGACGGGCTAGCGGGGGGAAATGGGAGATCCAGTACTTC.

J is TRBJ2-7 and V is TRBV20-1, with D uncertain. The V end was cut by 5 bases, the J end by 2 bases, with 10 bases between. CDR1 is DFQATT, CDR2 SNEGSKA, per germline (reference sequence). CDR3 length: 12 amino acids. The CDR3 nucleotides are TGCAGTGCTCTGCGGCCCCCCTACGAGCAGTACTTC. Residues: CSALRPPYEQYF.

CDR3 residues: CASSRGGTSHDTQYF. Here the CDR3 DNA reads TGCGCCAGCAGCCGAGGAGGGACTAGTCACGATACGCAGTATTTT. The chain employs TRBV10-1 and TRBJ2-3; 8 bases map to TRBD2. V shed 6 bases, J shed 6 bases, and the junction held 11 bases outside the gene matches. The CDR3 has 15 residues. The germline CDR1 and CDR2 sequences are WNHNN and SYGVQD (reference sequence).

This chain uses TRBV5-1 with TRBJ2-7; unclear D gene. V lost 5 bases to trimming and J lost 7 bases, with 13 bases between them. Germline-derived CDR1 and CDR2 are SGHRS and YFSETQ. CDR3 length equals 12 residues. Here the CDR3 reads CASREGPWEQYF. CDR3 DNA: TGCGCCAGCAGAGAAGGACCCTGGGAGCAGTACTTC.

This clonotype showed up many times. The genes are TRBV6-1 and TRBJ2-3; a weak D match, TRBD2 (7 bases). Germline V gene lookup returns CDR1 MNHNS and CDR2 SASEGT. This CDR3 region has 15 residues. Trimming pared 1 base from V and 4 bases from J, leaving 12 bases between. The CDR3 loop reads CASSEGGGAADTQYF. The DNA for the CDR3 is TGTGCCAGCAGTGAAGGGGGGGGGGCAGCAGATACGCAGTATTTT.

The sample holds a few counts of this clonotype. The chain couples TRBV3-1 to TRBJ1-2, with D possibly being TRBD1 (6 bases). There are 14 residues in the CDR3. Germline V gives CDR1 LGHDT, CDR2 YNNKEL (reference sequence). Trimming took off 2 bases at V and 5 bases at J, with 12 bases between the two ends. CDR3 DNA: TGTGCCAGCAGCCAACTGGGGGGCCAGTATGGCTACACCTTC. This translates into CASSQLGGQYGYTF.